There are many counts of the clone carrying this T cell receptor (beta chain). Individual cDNA molecules (in the library) carried attached unique molecular identifiers. TCRdb used MiXCR to reprocess the RACE reads, holding one entry per CDR3 protein. The table shows roughly 380,000 distinct CDR3 sequences, with less than 6.5% occurring only once. Germline V gene lookup returns CDR1 SQVTM and CDR2 ANQGSEA. CDR3 length equals 14 residues. Germline trimming cut 4 bases from V and 7 bases from J; bases unmatched to any gene: 6. Time point reported: pre-sensitization, week 0. Treatment meaning: therapeutic diphenylcyclopropenone sensitization with weekly scalp DPC. Whole blood, unfractionated, served as the material for total RNA extraction. The sample is drawn from a study of human T cells and chemical hapten exposure. Overall study: Chiefly female patients presented with alopecia areata, totalis or universalis.

Source: whole blood, taken in connection with sensitization to the hapten diphenylcyclopropenone (DPC). V is TRBV29-1 and J is TRBJ2-1; 11 positions agree with TRBD2. The source of this sequence is a woman aged 50 to 60 with alopecia areata. Some clones in this sample may be carry-over from other donors' samples. The CDR3 here is CSVAGLAGGNEQFF. The CDR3 bases are TGCAGCGTTGCTGGGCTAGCGGGAGGAAATGAGCAGTTCTTC.